This T cell receptor (beta chain) was recovered during a study of identical twins. Using its own MiXCR run on the 5' RACE reads, TCRdb lists one record per CDR3 protein. The sample has 500,000 to 550,000 distinct CDR3 sequences; under 25% are singletons. Trimming removed 4 bases from V and 5 bases from J, with 15 bases in between. The CDR3 has 14 residues. CDR1 and CDR2 (germline): DFQATT, SNEGSKA (reference sequence). The sample also formed part of further work on T cells expressing NK-cell markers.

This TCR derives from a woman aged 18-29 years in good health. V gene TRBV20-1 combines with J gene TRBJ2-1; a possible D gene is TRBD1 (6 bases). Material for sequencing was CD4+ T cells sorted from blood. The CDR3 nucleotides read TGCAGTGCTACCTCCGGGACATCGAACAATGAGCAGTTCTTC. This sequence encodes CSATSGTSNNEQFF.